A selection of T cell receptor beta chains follows, all from one sample in a study of T cells in Graves' hyperthyroidism and ophthalmopathy. TCRdb re-analysed the multiplex PCR reads in MiXCR, keeping a single row per CDR3 protein. The table includes fewer than 450,000 distinct CDR3 sequences, roughly 13% detected once. Sequencing was performed on blood. The receptor set was obtained from a man aged 45-65 years with Graves' ophthalmopathy. Both conserved end residues are part of each CDR3. The D gene is left open where the match is weak. A clone size is listed for some rows: how often the clone was seen (once, few, many), or a class if it is expanded.

V,D,size,J,CDR3,DNA
TRBV27,-,many,TRBJ2-5,CASSLSSTANRRYF,TGTGCCAGCAGTTTATCGTCGACTGCAAACCGCCGCTACTTC
TRBV30,TRBD1,many,TRBJ1-4,CAWSPGQGNEKLFF,TGTGCCTGGAGTCCGGGACAGGGAAATGAAAAACTGTTTTTT
TRBV27,-,many,TRBJ1-2,CASRGGGGLVGYGYTF,TGTGCCAGCAGGGGCGGAGGGGGGCTTGTAGGGTATGGCTACACCTTC
TRBV7-2,-,many,TRBJ2-5,CASSLPQIQETQYF,TGTGCCAGCAGCTTACCACAGATCCAAGAGACCCAGTACTTC
TRBV9,TRBD2,few,TRBJ2-1,CASSLRLAVYNEQFF,TGTGCCAGCAGCTTACGACTAGCGGTCTACAATGAGCAGTTCTTC
TRBV18,-,-,TRBJ1-1,CASSPDRTPNTEAFF,TGTGCCAGCTCACCCGACAGGACGCCGAACACTGAAGCTTTCTTT
TRBV14,-,-,TRBJ2-3,CASSQMERIPTDTQYF,TGTGCCAGCAGCCAAATGGAGCGGATCCCCACAGATACGCAGTATTTT
TRBV2,-,many,TRBJ2-7,CASRASGQVWEQYF,TGTGCCAGCAGAGCCTCGGGACAAGTCTGGGAGCAGTACTTC
TRBV3-1,-,-,TRBJ2-1,CASSPPVGPGYEQFF,TGTGCCAGCAGCCCCCCGGTAGGGCCTGGCTATGAGCAGTTCTTC
TRBV6-1,-,-,TRBJ2-2,CASSGTGRTGELFF,TGTGCCAGCAGTGGAACAGGGCGCACCGGGGAGCTGTTTTTT
TRBV5-5,TRBD2,many,TRBJ2-1,CASSHRTSGSNEQFF,TGTGCCAGCAGCCATCGGACTAGCGGGAGCAATGAGCAGTTCTTC
TRBV4-2,-,many,TRBJ2-3,CASSQDQLAEDTQYF,TGTGCCAGCAGCCAAGATCAACTAGCAGAAGATACGCAGTATTTT
TRBV6-1,TRBD2,many,TRBJ2-1,CASSSGRALSVWDEQFF,TGTGCCAGCTCGAGCGGGAGGGCCTTATCTGTATGGGATGAGCAGTTCTTC
TRBV5-1,-,many,TRBJ2-2,CASSGGTRSPGELFF,TGCGCCAGCAGCGGCGGGACACGGTCACCCGGGGAGCTGTTTTTT
TRBV29-1,-,many,TRBJ2-5,CSVPFTGKETQYF,TGCAGCGTTCCGTTCACAGGGAAAGAGACCCAGTACTTC
TRBV9,TRBD2,-,TRBJ2-1,CASSPSGRSHNEQFF,TGTGCCAGCAGTCCTTCCGGGAGGTCCCACAATGAGCAGTTCTTC
TRBV24-1,-,many,TRBJ2-5,CATRQDWRSQETQYF,TGTGCCACCCGCCAGGATTGGCGGAGTCAAGAGACCCAGTACTTC
TRBV30,-,many,TRBJ2-5,CAWGGRETQYF,TGTGCCTGGGGTGGGAGAGAGACCCAGTACTTC
TRBV27,TRBD2,many,TRBJ2-1,CASSFQAGGPLKSFF,TGTGCCAGCAGTTTCCAAGCGGGAGGGCCTCTGAAGTCGTTCTTC
TRBV20-1,TRBD2,-,TRBJ2-1,CSAQTSGSVYEQFF,TGCAGTGCTCAGACTAGCGGGAGTGTCTATGAGCAGTTCTTC
TRBV7-6,-,few,TRBJ2-1,CASSKSAPGAGSGINEQFF,TGTGCCAGCAGCAAGTCCGCCCCGGGGGCCGGGTCGGGGATCAATGAGCAGTTCTTC
TRBV15,-,many,TRBJ2-7,CATSRGPISSYEQYF,TGTGCCACCAGCAGAGGACCAATATCGTCCTACGAGCAGTACTTC
TRBV2,-,many,TRBJ1-4,CASSGPRTAEKLFF,TGTGCCAGCAGTGGTCCTAGGACGGCCGAAAAACTGTTTTTT
TRBV7-6,-,many,TRBJ2-2,CASSPVPGHTGELFF,TGTGCCAGCAGCCCAGTACCTGGGCACACCGGGGAGCTGTTTTTT
TRBV29-1,-,many,TRBJ2-5,CSGGDQETQYF,TGCAGCGGTGGCGACCAAGAGACCCAGTACTTC
TRBV2,-,-,TRBJ1-5,CASSEASYNQPQHF,TGTGCCAGCAGTGAAGCCTCCTATAATCAGCCCCAGCATTTT
TRBV11-3,-,many,TRBJ2-7,CASSLGLVFEQYF,TGTGCCAGCAGCTTAGGACTAGTTTTCGAGCAGTACTTC
TRBV4-1,-,-,TRBJ1-4,CASSQSQDATNEKLFF,TGCGCCAGCAGCCAATCTCAGGATGCAACTAATGAAAAACTGTTTTTT
TRBV11-2,-,many,TRBJ2-7,CASSLDLSGLGNEQYF,TGTGCCAGCAGCTTAGATTTATCCGGGCTAGGGAACGAGCAGTACTTC
TRBV7-3,TRBD1,many,TRBJ1-2,CASSPGGTGPFNYGYTF,TGTGCCAGCAGCCCAGGTGGGACAGGACCCTTTAACTATGGCTACACCTTC
TRBV6-5,-,-,TRBJ2-5,CASSLTVLQETQYF,TGTGCCAGCAGTTTGACAGTACTCCAAGAGACCCAGTACTTC
TRBV5-8,-,-,TRBJ2-7,CASRLGGGEQYF,TGTGCCAGCAGGCTGGGTGGAGGAGAGCAGTACTTC
TRBV6-1,-,-,TRBJ1-3,CAISVRATTGNTIYF,TGTGCCATCAGTGTCAGGGCAACTACTGGAAACACCATATATTTT